This TCR beta chain was sequenced during a study of shared clonotypes between healthy human individuals (dated by TCRdb to 2020 to 2022). Study-wide context: The cohort comprised a couple of women and a few men aged 18 to 49 years. The study deeply sequenced blood TCR repertoires of several healthy adults to estimate repertoire size and the extent of clonotype sharing between individuals. Different laboratories and diverse techniques were used to prepare libraries and sequence TCR repertoires, to increase sequencing depth and limit assay-specific biases. Per donor, leukapheresis produced somewhere between about 0.94 and 9.5 billion PBMCs. General study outcomes and caveats: The genetic and exposure-history diversity represented was limited by the small number of donors. Sampling was restricted to blood, and TCR repertoires in tissue are likely to differ from TCR repertoires in blood. Based on pairwise subsampling, the degree of clonotype sharing among donors was expected to be affected by sequencing depth.

From a lookup of the germline V gene, CDR1 and CDR2 are MGHRA and YSYEKL. Trimming takes 0 bases from V and 4 bases from J, and the germline ends sit 16 bases apart. There are 17 amino acids in the CDR3, from cysteine to phenylalanine inclusive. Of all the DNA, just the CDR3 is kept, 51 bases in frame from base 1. Healthy HIV-negative adults with no recently reported acute infections or vaccinations were included as donors. Every donor was a Caucasian adult residing in Nashville, Tennessee, USA. For unsorted samples, roughly 91 million PBMCs were counted, and genomic DNA was extracted using the QIAamp DNA Blood Mini kit. Blood was collected by leukapheresis, and PBMCs were isolated by Ficoll-Histopaque density gradient centrifugation and then cryopreserved in liquid nitrogen vapor phase. Of note for this clone: It lacks a known antigen. No base qualities exist here, and no much larger clone lies one base off it.

Using the deep immunoSEQ assay, TCR CDR3 regions were amplified from genomic DNA by multiplex PCR. For each cell subset, the extracted genomic DNA was distributed evenly across all wells of several immunoSEQ 96-well plates, and each plate served as one replicate. For unsorted PBMC, about 0.3 ug genomic DNA, equal to approximately 30,000 T cell genomes, was loaded into each replicate PCR. Ten immunoSEQ deep assay plates were used to sequence the unsorted PBMC genomic DNA. Purified libraries were measured with a Qubit 3.0 fluorometer, size-checked on a Bioanalyzer 2100, and measured again with the KAPA Library Quantification kit. Each immunoSEQ 96-well plate was sequenced on its own single-read 150-cycle Illumina NextSeq 550 flow cell. From the authors' description of their analysis: The immunoSEQ output contained only junctional sequences without quality scores, so filtering could not match that applied to full-length reads. Sequences were annotated with PyIR, a Python wrapper for IgBLAST v1.9, and V/J genes and CDR3 were assigned using IMGT germline references. Reads were filtered out if the reads had weak V/J assignments (E-value above 1e-6), no CDR3, stop codons, out-of-frame junctions, or ambiguous translated residues. A V3J clonotype was defined by an identical inferred V gene, J gene, and CDR3 amino acid sequence. The percentage overlap between two repertoires was calculated by dividing the number of shared unique clonotypes by the size of the smaller repertoire. RTK rarefaction, the Chao1 estimator, and Recon v2.1 estimates of unobserved clonotypes were used to assess repertoire richness. TCRdb took this table from immuneACCESS and kept in-frame rearrangements with V and J called. Such tables lack part of the clones; where checked against another copy, unresolved V genes explain under half of the gap, and the rest is unexplained. That table supplies the V and J calls and clone size; D and trimming were determined from the DNA. Counted in this sample were about 460,000 clones; roughly three quarters of them appeared once. The ten top clones hold about 12% of the sample.

The chain was built from TRBV4-1 and TRBJ1-3; tentative D gene TRBD1, with 5 bases matching. The clonotype comes from a woman aged 40 to 50 in good health. Some clones in this sample may be carry-over from other donors' samples. Sequenced sample: PBMCs. The DNA reads as follows: TGCGCCAGCAGCCAAGATCCGGGACTTATAGCCGGAAACACCATATATTTT. Protein translation: CASSQDPGLIAGNTIYF.